This T cell receptor beta chain was obtained from a study of shared clonotypes between healthy human individuals. The germline V gene encodes CDR1 MNHEY and CDR2 SVGAGI. V lost 6 bases and J lost 0; bases outside the gene matches: 3. The CDR3 extends over 15 amino acids. Repertoires were generated with immunoSEQ multiplex PCR, while TCRdb's copy carries only in-frame clones and drops some. The table has more than 1 million clones, around 78% seen once. The specimen was memory CD4+ T cells from PBMCs. Subset meaning: CD45RA-negative fraction. This sequence joins TRBV6-5 and TRBJ2-4; 9 bases are shared with TRBD1. The sequence was obtained from a man aged 18 to 35 in good health. Some clones in this sample may be carry-over from other donors' samples. The CDR3 reads CASSPDRGAKNIQYF. Here the CDR3 DNA reads TGTGCCAGCAGCCCGGACAGGGGAGCCAAAAACATTCAGTACTTC.